This T cell receptor (beta chain) was obtained from a study of CD8 T cells in ankylosing spondylitis. General study findings and limits: Disease-linked clones bore a CD8+ phenotype and were relatively rare in peripheral blood. Ankylosing spondylitis blood seemed to carry a telltale TCR beta motif made of under ten highly homologous variants. It was reported that disease-linked clones were significantly enriched in matched ankylosing spondylitis synovial fluid.

Using quantitative 5'-RACE with molecular barcodes, the authors made TCR beta libraries. Each CDR3 protein gets one entry after TCRdb re-called the 5' RACE reads with MiXCR. There are 400,000 or so distinct CDR3 sequences in the sample; 25% to 30% occur only once, and 0.75% to 0.9% lies in the top ten. V was trimmed by 6 bases and J by 4 bases, leaving 17 bases between them. The CDR3 totals 15 residues. Per the germline V gene, CDR1 is MNHNS and CDR2 is SASEGT. Note on this clonotype: Antigen specificity is unknown.

The TCR was taken from a male donor with ankylosing spondylitis. Sequenced: blood, either unsorted or a sorted T cell fraction (not recorded which). The gene calls are TRBV6-1 and TRBJ2-3; D could derive from TRBD1 or TRBD2 (6 bases each). CDR3 amino acids: CASRGGYRDPDTQYF. The CDR3, as DNA: TGTGCCAGCAGGGGGGGCTACAGGGACCCAGATACGCAGTATTTT.